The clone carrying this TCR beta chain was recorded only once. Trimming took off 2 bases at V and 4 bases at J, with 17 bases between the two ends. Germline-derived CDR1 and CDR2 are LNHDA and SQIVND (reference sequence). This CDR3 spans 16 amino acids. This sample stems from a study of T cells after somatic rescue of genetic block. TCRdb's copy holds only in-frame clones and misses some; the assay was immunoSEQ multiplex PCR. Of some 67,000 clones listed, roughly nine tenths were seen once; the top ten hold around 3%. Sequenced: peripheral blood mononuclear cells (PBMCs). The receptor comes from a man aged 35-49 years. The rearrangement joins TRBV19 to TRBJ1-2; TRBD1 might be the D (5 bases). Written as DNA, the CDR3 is TGTGCCAGTAGTATATCGCCTCAGCGACAGTCCTATGGCTACACCTTC. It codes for CASSISPQRQSYGYTF.